This is a list of T cell receptor beta chains from one sample in a study of T cells in Graves' hyperthyroidism and ophthalmopathy. Each CDR3 protein is one row after TCRdb ran MiXCR on the multiplex PCR reads. The repertoire holds over 700,000 distinct CDR3 sequences, with over 15% as singletons. What was sequenced was blood. The source of these receptors is a woman in her 50s with Graves' hyperthyroidism that later progressed to Graves' ophthalmopathy. The CDR3 runs from the conserved cysteine through the conserved F or W. D genes are given only for firm matches. Clone size is shown for a subset of rows, as once, few, many or a class of expanded clone.

j_call d_call clone_size v_call cdr3_nt cdr3_aa
TRBJ2-7 - many TRBV27 TGTGCCAGCAGTCCCACGGGGCGCTCCTACGAGCAGTACTTC CASSPTGRSYEQYF
TRBJ2-2 - many TRBV29-1 TGCAGCGTACAGGGCGCAACCGGGGAGCTGTTTTTT CSVQGATGELFF
TRBJ2-7 - - TRBV5-1 TGCGCCAGCAGCCAGGGTACCCACGAGCAGTACTTC CASSQGTHEQYF
TRBJ2-2 - - TRBV24-1 TGTGCCACCAGTCGAGCCTACCCCGGGGAGCTGTTTTTT CATSRAYPGELFF
TRBJ1-5 - many TRBV6-1 TGTGCCAGCAGTGAAGCGCTTCATCAGCCCCAGCATTTT CASSEALHQPQHF
TRBJ1-5 TRBD1 - TRBV18 TGTGCCAGCTCACTAAAAAGGACAGGGGTTGATCAGCCCCAGCATTTT CASSLKRTGVDQPQHF
TRBJ1-4 - many TRBV3-1 TGTGCCAGCAGCCAAGAGACCGGAGGGGAAAAACTGTTTTTT CASSQETGGEKLFF
TRBJ1-5 - - TRBV29-1 TGCAGCGTTGAACTCGGGGCGGGTCAGCCCCAGCATTTT CSVELGAGQPQHF
TRBJ2-7 TRBD2 - TRBV9 TGTGCCAGCAGCCCCGCGGGGGGCTCTTTCTACGAGCAGTACTTC CASSPAGGSFYEQYF
TRBJ1-2 - many TRBV30 TGTGCCTGGACTACGGGGGTCTATGGCTACACCTTC CAWTTGVYGYTF
TRBJ1-1 - many TRBV30 TGTGCCTGGAGTGTTCAGGGGCTCGGCACTGAAGCTTTCTTT CAWSVQGLGTEAFF
TRBJ2-3 - - TRBV7-9 TGTGCCAGCAGCTTGGGGCGGGGTCCCCGATCAGATACGCAGTATTTT CASSLGRGPRSDTQYF
TRBJ2-7 - - TRBV2 TGTGCCAGCAGTGAAGGATACACCTCTACGAAGCAGTACTTC CASSEGYTSTKQYF
TRBJ1-4 - - TRBV29-1 TGCAGCGCGGCCCGGGGTGAAAAACTGTTTTTT CSAARGEKLFF
TRBJ2-2 - - TRBV11-2 TGTGCCAGCAGCTTACGCTCGGGACGTACGAACACCGGGGAGCTGTTTTTT CASSLRSGRTNTGELFF
TRBJ2-5 TRBD2 many TRBV11-2 TGTGCCAGCAGCTTCCTAGCGGGGGGCCAGAAGGAGACCCAGTACTTC CASSFLAGGQKETQYF
TRBJ2-3 - many TRBV6-6 TGTGCCAGCAGTTACTCCATGGCCAGGGGATACACAGATACGCAGTATTTT CASSYSMARGYTDTQYF
TRBJ1-2 - - TRBV12-3/TRBV12-4 TGTGCCAGCAGTTGGAATTCAGGGTCGGGCGGCTACACCTTC CASSWNSGSGGYTF